Sequencing of this TCR beta chain was carried out in a study of CD8+ T cells in alopecia areata. Points from the study as a whole: Besides other cells, scalp samples also yield sequences of resident alphabeta T cells from normal skin. In patients, TCRs were shared less clearly than in mice, and HLA may possibly be involved.

V lost 6 bases, J lost 5 bases, and 13 bases lay in between. This CDR3 contains 13 residues. Germline V gene data show CDR1 as MNHNS and CDR2 as SASEGT. Sorting from PBMCs produced CD4+ and CD8+ T cells. With respect to this clone: Its antigen is unknown.

Sequencing relied on a cDNA template that was reverse transcribed from extracted RNA. The table came from immunoSEQ multiplex PCR; TCRdb's copy has only in-frame clones and leaves some out. The sample lists 150,000 to 200,000 clones, 50% to 65% occurring once. The sample comprised CD4+ T cells sorted from blood. This TCR derives from a human donor in good health. This chain links TRBV6-1 with TRBJ1-1; D uncertain. The CDR3 region is CASSLSWVTEAFF. The CDR3 DNA is TGTGCCAGCAGCCTAAGTTGGGTTACTGAAGCTTTCTTT.